This TCR beta chain was recovered during a study of cytomegalovirus exposure and HLA in healthy donors. The PCR made use of 60 Vbeta and 13 Jbeta primers. Profiled with immunoSEQ multiplex PCR; TCRdb holds only in-frame clones, not every one. The sample carries some 170,000 clones, 72% recorded once. Study-level points and caveats: Apparent HLA restriction characterized most CMV-associated TCR beta chains in a later analysis. The study labeled 164 TCR beta chains cytomegalovirus-associated.

The CDR3 consists of 15 residues. Germline lookup yields CDR1 GTSNPN and CDR2 SVGIG (reference sequence). V lost 4 bases and J lost 5, with 18 bases in between. Concerning this clone: The target antigen is unknown.

The rearrangement uses TRBV30 and TRBJ1-5, with no clear D. The specimen was PBMCs. This TCR came from a human donor in good health. The CDR3 coding sequence is TGTGCCTGGATGATCGGAGACCCCCCCGATCAGCCCCAGCATTTT. Its protein is CAWMIGDPPDQPQHF.